This T cell receptor (beta chain) was sequenced during a study of cytomegalovirus exposure and HLA in healthy donors. At sampling all donors were nominally healthy, likely with unrecorded immune exposures. The CDR3 loop spans 17 amino acids. Between the trimmed V and J ends, which lost 0 bases and 3 bases, there was a span of 17 bases. Germline CDR1 reads SGHRS; CDR2 reads YFSETQ. PCR employed 60 Vbeta and 13 Jbeta primers. Assay used: immunoSEQ multiplex PCR; TCRdb lists only in-frame clones, some missing. The data hold about 180,000 clones, with around 72% observed a single time. The specimen sequenced was PBMCs. This sequence originates from a female donor in good health and CMV-seronegative. The chain recombines TRBV5-1 with TRBJ2-3; D is possibly TRBD2 (6 bases). The DNA of the CDR3 is TGCGCCAGCAGCTTGGGGCCCTTGGGCGCGGGGACAGATACGCAGTATTTT. Translation gives CASSLGPLGAGTDTQYF.